This record concerns one TCR beta chain sequence. Its antigen is not identified. In preparing the TRB cDNA libraries, 5' RACE with UMI labels was used. TCRdb reprocessed the 5' RACE reads, keeping one entry per CDR3 protein, no DNA. This listing includes fewer than 65,000 distinct CDR3 sequences. This entry comes from a study of CXCR3-negative and CXCR3-positive naive CD8 T cells. Study-wide results and limits: Cryopreservation partially decreased CXCR3 expression, and most assays used fresh PBMCs. CXCR3-expressing naive cells carried TRB CDR3s more hydrophobic than those of CXCR3-negative naive cells. TRB CDR3 properties indicated TCR strength, while surface CD5 was similar across naive subsets.

Every subset of CD8+ T cells was sorted in triplicate at under 350,000 cells each. Definition of naive CD8+ T cells rested on a CD45RO-CCR7+CD27+CD95- profile. The CDR3 sequence is 14 residues long. Germline CDR1 SQVTM, CDR2 ANQGSEA. Sequencing was performed on naive CXCR3+ CD8+ T cells from blood. Noted subset: CD45RO-CCR7+CD27+CD95- naive CD8+ T cells expressing CXCR3 (TNR3+). The J gene is TRBJ2-1, the V gene TRBV29-1. The origin of this receptor is a human donor in good health. Some clones in this sample may be carry-over from other donors' samples. CDR3 loop: CSVESQISYNEQFF.